Below, 16 T cell receptor beta chains from the same sample are listed, as sequenced in a study of blood T cell repertoires in COVID-19. Using immunoSEQ multiplex PCR, the repertoire was profiled, and TCRdb retains in-frame clones only, with some absent. This repertoire shows some 110,000 clones, around 85% found once; its top ten account for approximately 3.4%. Sequenced material: peripheral blood. Receptors were obtained from a woman of 80 years or more with active or convalescent COVID-19.

J is TRBJ1-6 and V is TRBV9; TRBD1 aligns across 7 bases. The trim removed 4 bases at V and 9 bases at J, leaving 10 bases unmatched. From germline, CDR1 is SGDLS and CDR2 YYNGEE. The CDR3 loop spans 15 amino acids. The CDR3 protein is CASSQTGSHSSPLHF. CDR3 coding DNA: TGTGCCAGCAGCCAGACAGGGAGCCACAGTTCACCCCTCCACTTT.

CDR3 region: CASKRSISSGNTIYF. The CDR3 DNA reads as TGTGCCAGTAAGAGGTCCATCTCATCTGGAAACACCATATATTTT. The V call is TRBV19, the J call TRBJ1-3; no clear D. The CDR3 covers 15 residues. The germline gives CDR1 LNHDA, CDR2 SQIVND (reference sequence). The V and J ends lost 7 bases and 1 base respectively, with 14 bases between them.

The genes are TRBV2 and TRBJ1-6; TRBD1 is a possible D gene (5 bases). Germline V CDR1 and CDR2: SNHLY, FYNNEI. V shed 0 bases and J shed 0 bases, with 12 bases lying between them. The CDR3 sequence is 18 residues long. The CDR3 nucleotides are TGTGCCAGCAGTGAAGCGGGCAGGGCTAGCTCCTATAATTCACCCCTCCACTTT. Its translation is CASSEAGRASSYNSPLHF.

The gene calls are TRBV18 and TRBJ1-5; TRBD1 matches at 9 bases. The length of the CDR3 is 15 residues. Losses at the gene ends were 3 bases for V and 4 bases for J; bases not matched to a gene: 4. Germline V gene data show CDR1 as KGHSH and CDR2 as LQKENI. The CDR3 spells CASSPQTGGNQPQHF. The DNA for the CDR3 is TGTGCCAGCTCACCTCAGACAGGGGGGAATCAGCCCCAGCATTTT.

This chain links TRBV15 with TRBJ1-4, with no clear D. CDR1 is LNHNV and CDR2 is YYDKDF in the germline V gene (reference sequence). Trimming removed 5 bases at V and 7 bases at J, with 17 bases between. CDR3 length equals 15 residues. Here the CDR3 reads CATSPAGRLSEKLFF. In DNA, the CDR3 is TGTGCCACCAGCCCGGCCGGCAGGTTGTCTGAAAAACTGTTTTTT.

In this sample, this clone turned up once. The chain carries TRBV18 and TRBJ1-4, with D perhaps matching TRBD1 (6 bases). The germline V and J ends were trimmed by 6 bases and 0 bases, with 8 bases remaining between them. The V gene's germline CDR1 is KGHSH and CDR2 LQKENI. The CDR3 extends over 14 amino acids. CDR3 loop: CASSTGTTNEKLFF. DNA of the CDR3: TGTGCCAGCTCCACAGGGACAACTAATGAAAAACTGTTTTTT. Full variable domain (remainder filled in from reference TRBV18 and TRBJ1-4): NAGVMQNPRHLVRRRGQEARLRCSPMKGHSHVYWYRQLPEEGLKFMVYLQKENIIDESGMPKERFSAEFPKEGPSILRIQQVVRGDSAAYFCASSTGTTNEKLFFGSGTQLSVL.

V usage is TRBV29-1 and J usage is TRBJ1-3; 11 bases fit TRBD1. Germline V gene sequence: CDR1 SQVTM, CDR2 ANQGSEA. The CDR3 is made up of 14 amino acids. Trimming at V came to 6 bases and at J to 2 bases, leaving 3 bases not matched to a gene. For the CDR3, the DNA is TGCAGCGTGAGGGACAGGGGGGCTGGAAACACCATATATTTT. Its protein is CSVRDRGAGNTIYF.

The chain links TRBV24-1 to TRBJ2-7, with TRBD2 matching 13 bases. J gave up 5 bases and V 5 bases, and 2 bases lay outside the gene matches. Looked up from germline, CDR1 is KGHDR and CDR2 is SFDVKD. CDR3 length: 14 residues. The CDR3 is CATSGTSGSDEQYF. The CDR3 DNA is TGTGCCACCAGTGGGACTAGCGGGAGTGACGAGCAGTACTTC.

The chain uses TRBV2 and TRBJ1-2, with D tentatively TRBD1 (5 bases). Germline V gives CDR1 SNHLY, CDR2 FYNNEI. CDR3 size: 13 residues. V shed 6 bases and J shed 7 bases, with 15 bases lying between them. The CDR3 nucleotides read TGTGCCAGCAGGGTCCCGGGGGGGGGTGGCTACACCTTC. This sequence encodes CASRVPGGGGYTF.

This clone was picked up one time. The chain links TRBV14 to TRBJ2-7, with D maybe TRBD2 (5 bases). Trimming removed 1 base from V and 6 bases from J, with 13 bases in between. The CDR3 is 14 residues long. The germline CDR1 and CDR2 sequences are SGHDN and FVKESK. This CDR3 is CASSQVIRGSEQYF. The CDR3 region has the DNA TGTGCCAGCAGCCAAGTGATTCGGGGAAGCGAGCAGTACTTC.

The V gene is TRBV7-3, the J gene TRBJ1-6, with D unresolved. The germline V gene has CDR1 SGHTA and CDR2 FQGTGA. Trimming took off 3 bases at V and 6 bases at J, with 12 bases between the two ends. CDR3 length equals 15 residues. The CDR3 nucleotides read TGTGCCAGCAGCTTGGACGGGAGAGTTAATTCACCCCTCCACTTT. Its protein is CASSLDGRVNSPLHF.

This chain connects TRBV5-4 to TRBJ1-3; unclear D gene. The V gene lost 4 bases and the J gene lost 4 bases, with 12 bases spanning the gap. Per germline, CDR1 SGHNT and CDR2 YYREEE (reference sequence). The length of the CDR3 is 14 residues. CDR3 coding DNA: TGTGCCAGCAGCAACGGGATATTAGGAAACACCATATATTTT. It translates to CASSNGILGNTIYF.

The chain uses TRBV6-5 and TRBJ2-5; 12 positions agree with TRBD1. Looked up from germline, CDR1 is MNHEY and CDR2 is SVGAGI. The J segment lost 5 bases and the V segment lost 4 bases, leaving 5 bases of the junction unmatched. The CDR3 is 15 amino acids. DNA for the CDR3: TGTGCCAGCAGTTCAGGGACAGGGGGCGGTGAGACCCAGTACTTC. Protein product: CASSSGTGGGETQYF.

The genes are TRBV27 and TRBJ2-7; a possible D gene is TRBD1 (5 bases). This CDR3 contains 18 residues. CDR1 is MNHEY, CDR2 SMNVEV, per germline (reference sequence). V was pared by 4 bases and J by 0 bases, with 22 bases between. This CDR3 reads CASSSLFPPAGYSYEQYF. The CDR3 nucleotides read TGTGCCAGCAGTTCACTCTTCCCCCCCGCAGGGTACTCCTACGAGCAGTACTTC.

V is TRBV5-6 and J is TRBJ2-5; the D gene is possibly TRBD2 (7 bases). The CDR3 extends over 17 amino acids. Trimming left V 4 bases short and J 7 bases short, with 26 bases between. Per the germline V gene, CDR1 is SGHDT and CDR2 is YYEEEE. The CDR3 here is CASSTGGPTAPAGTQYF. In DNA form, the CDR3 reads TGTGCCAGCAGCACGGGGGGCCCAACCGCCCCCGCAGGGACCCAGTACTTC.

The V gene is TRBV6-8, the J gene TRBJ1-1; 11 bases align to TRBD1. CDR1 and CDR2 (germline): MNHGY, SAAAGT. This CDR3 is built from 17 residues. V lost 6 bases, J lost 5 bases, and 14 bases stayed unmatched. The CDR3 bases are TGTGCCAGCAGCCACTCGGGACAGGGGGGCCAGGCTACTGAAGCTTTCTTT. Translating it yields CASSHSGQGGQATEAFF.